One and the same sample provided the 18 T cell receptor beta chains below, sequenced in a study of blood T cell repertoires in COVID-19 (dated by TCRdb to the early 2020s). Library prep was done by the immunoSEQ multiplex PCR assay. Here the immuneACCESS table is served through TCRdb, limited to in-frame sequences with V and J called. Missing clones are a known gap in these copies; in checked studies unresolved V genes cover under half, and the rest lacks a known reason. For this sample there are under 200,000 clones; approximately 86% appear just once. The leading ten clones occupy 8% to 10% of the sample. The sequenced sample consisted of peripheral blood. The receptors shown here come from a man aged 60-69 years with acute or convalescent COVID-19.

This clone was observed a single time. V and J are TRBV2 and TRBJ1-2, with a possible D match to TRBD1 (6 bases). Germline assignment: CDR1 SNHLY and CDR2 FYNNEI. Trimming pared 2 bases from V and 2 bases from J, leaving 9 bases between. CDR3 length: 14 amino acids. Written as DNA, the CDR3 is TGTGCCAGCAGTGAACTGGGGGCGAACTATGGCTACACCTTC. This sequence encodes CASSELGANYGYTF.

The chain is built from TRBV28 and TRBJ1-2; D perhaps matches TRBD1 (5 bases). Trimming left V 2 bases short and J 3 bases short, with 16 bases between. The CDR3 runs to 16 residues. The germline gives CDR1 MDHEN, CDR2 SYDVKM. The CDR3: CASSLLAGSQYYGYTF. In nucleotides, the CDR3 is TGTGCCAGCAGTTTACTGGCAGGGTCTCAGTACTATGGCTACACCTTC.

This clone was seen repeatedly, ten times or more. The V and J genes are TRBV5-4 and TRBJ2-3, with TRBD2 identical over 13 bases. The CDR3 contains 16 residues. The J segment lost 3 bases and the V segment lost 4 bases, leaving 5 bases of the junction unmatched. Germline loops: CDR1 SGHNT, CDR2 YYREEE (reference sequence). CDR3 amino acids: CASSPGLAGITDTQYF. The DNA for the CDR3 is TGTGCCAGCAGCCCGGGACTAGCGGGGATAACAGATACGCAGTATTTT. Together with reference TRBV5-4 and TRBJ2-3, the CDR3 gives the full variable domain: ETGVTQSPTHLIKTRGQQVTLRCSSQSGHNTVSWYQQALGQGPQFIFQYYREEENGRGNFPPRFSGLQFPNYSSELNVNALELDDSALYLCASSPGLAGITDTQYFGPGTRLTVL.

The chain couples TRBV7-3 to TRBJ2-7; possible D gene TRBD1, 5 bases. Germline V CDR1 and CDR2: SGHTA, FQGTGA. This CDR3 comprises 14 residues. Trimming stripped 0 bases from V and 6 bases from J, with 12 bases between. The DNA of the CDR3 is TGTGCCAGCAGCTTAACGGGGCCCGCTAGCGAGCAGTACTTC. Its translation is CASSLTGPASEQYF.

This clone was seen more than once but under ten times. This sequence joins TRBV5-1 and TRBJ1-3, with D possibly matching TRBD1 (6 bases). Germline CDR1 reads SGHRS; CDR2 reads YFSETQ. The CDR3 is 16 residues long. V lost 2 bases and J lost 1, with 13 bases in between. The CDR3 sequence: CASSFGGLSSGNTIYF. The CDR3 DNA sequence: TGCGCCAGCAGCTTCGGGGGGCTATCGTCTGGAAACACCATATATTTT.

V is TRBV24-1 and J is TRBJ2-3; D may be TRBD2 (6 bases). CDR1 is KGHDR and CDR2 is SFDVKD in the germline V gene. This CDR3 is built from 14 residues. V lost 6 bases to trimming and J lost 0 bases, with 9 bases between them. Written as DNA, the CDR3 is TGTGCCACCAGTTGGGCGGGAAGCACAGATACGCAGTATTTT. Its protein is CATSWAGSTDTQYF.

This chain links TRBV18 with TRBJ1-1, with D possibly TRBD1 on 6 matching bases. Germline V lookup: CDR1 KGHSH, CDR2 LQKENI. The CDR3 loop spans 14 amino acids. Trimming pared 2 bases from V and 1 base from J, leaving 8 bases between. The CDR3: CASSPRTANTEAFF. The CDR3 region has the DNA TGTGCCAGCTCACCAAGGACAGCGAACACTGAAGCTTTCTTT. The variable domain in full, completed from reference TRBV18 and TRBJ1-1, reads NAGVMQNPRHLVRRRGQEARLRCSPMKGHSHVYWYRQLPEEGLKFMVYLQKENIIDESGMPKERFSAEFPKEGPSILRIQQVVRGDSAAYFCASSPRTANTEAFFGQGTRLTVV.

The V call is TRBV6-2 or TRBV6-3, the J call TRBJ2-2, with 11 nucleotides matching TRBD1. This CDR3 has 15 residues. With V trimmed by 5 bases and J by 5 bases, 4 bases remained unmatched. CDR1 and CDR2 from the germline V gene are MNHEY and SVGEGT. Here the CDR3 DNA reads TGTGCCAGCAGTCCGGACAGGGGGCTGACCGGGGAGCTGTTTTTT. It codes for CASSPDRGLTGELFF.

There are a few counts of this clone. The CDR3 loop is CASSGTDSNTEAFF. CDR3 bases: TGTGCCAGCAGCGGCACGGACTCGAACACTGAAGCTTTCTTT. This chain joins TRBV2 and TRBJ1-1; D remains ambiguous. The CDR3 runs to 14 residues. From germline, CDR1 is SNHLY and CDR2 FYNNEI. V was trimmed by 6 bases and J by 1 base, leaving 12 bases between them.

The DNA for the CDR3 is TGTGCCAGCAGTGATACAGGGGCCGGAAGGGAAAAACTGTTTTTT. Its translation is CASSDTGAGREKLFF. The chain couples TRBV27 to TRBJ1-4; 7 bases map to TRBD1. Germline V gene lookup returns CDR1 MNHEY and CDR2 SMNVEV (reference sequence). V was pared by 5 bases and J by 8 bases, with 11 bases of the junction left unmatched. The CDR3 runs 15 residues. The variable domain in full, completed from reference TRBV27 and TRBJ1-4, reads EAQVTQNPRYLITVTGKKLTVTCSQNMNHEYMSWYRQDPGLGLRQIYYSMNVEVTDKGDVPEGYKVSRKEKRNFPLILESPSPNQTSLYFCASSDTGAGREKLFFGSGTQLSVL.

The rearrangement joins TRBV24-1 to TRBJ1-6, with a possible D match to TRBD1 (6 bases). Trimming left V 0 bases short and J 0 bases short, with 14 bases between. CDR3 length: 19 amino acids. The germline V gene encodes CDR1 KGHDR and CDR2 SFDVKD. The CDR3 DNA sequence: TGTGCCACCAGTGATTTGCAGGGGCCGAGGAGCTCCTATAATTCACCCCTCCACTTT. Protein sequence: CATSDLQGPRSSYNSPLHF.

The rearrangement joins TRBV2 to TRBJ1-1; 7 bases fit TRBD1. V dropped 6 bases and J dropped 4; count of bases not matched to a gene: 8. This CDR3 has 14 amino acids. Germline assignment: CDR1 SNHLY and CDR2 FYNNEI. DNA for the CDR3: TGTGCCAGCAGGCCTGCCCCAGGGGGCACTGAAGCTTTCTTT. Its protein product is CASRPAPGGTEAFF. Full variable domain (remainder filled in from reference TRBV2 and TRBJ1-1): EPEVTQTPSHQVTQMGQEVILRCVPISNHLYFYWYRQILGQKVEFLVSFYNNEISEKSEIFDDQFSVERPDGSNFTLKIRSTKLEDSAMYFCASRPAPGGTEAFFGQGTRLTVV.

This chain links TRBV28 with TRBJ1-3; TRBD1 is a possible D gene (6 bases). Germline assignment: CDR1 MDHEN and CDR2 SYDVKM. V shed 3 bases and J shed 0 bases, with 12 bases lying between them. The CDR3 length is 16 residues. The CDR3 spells CASSFRGHRSGNTIYF. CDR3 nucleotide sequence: TGTGCCAGCAGTTTCCGGGGACACCGCTCTGGAAACACCATATATTTT.

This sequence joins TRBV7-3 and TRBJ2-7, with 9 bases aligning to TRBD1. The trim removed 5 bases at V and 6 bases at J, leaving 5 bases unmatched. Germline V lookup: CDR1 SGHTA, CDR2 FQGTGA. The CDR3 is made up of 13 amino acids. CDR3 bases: TGTGCCAGCAGCAGGGACAGGGCGGGCGAGCAGTACTTC. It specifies CASSRDRAGEQYF.

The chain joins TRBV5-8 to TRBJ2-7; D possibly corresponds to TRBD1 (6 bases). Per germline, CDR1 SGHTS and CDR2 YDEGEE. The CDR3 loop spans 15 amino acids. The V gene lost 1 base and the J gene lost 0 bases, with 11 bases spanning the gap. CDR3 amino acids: CASSLYSRGSYEQYF. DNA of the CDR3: TGTGCCAGCAGCTTGTATTCCAGGGGCTCCTACGAGCAGTACTTC.

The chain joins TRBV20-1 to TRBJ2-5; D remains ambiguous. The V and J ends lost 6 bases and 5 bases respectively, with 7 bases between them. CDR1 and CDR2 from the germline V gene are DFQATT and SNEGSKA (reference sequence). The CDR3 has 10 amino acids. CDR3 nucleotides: TGCAGTGCGAGCCTGGAGACCCAGTACTTC. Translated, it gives CSASLETQYF.

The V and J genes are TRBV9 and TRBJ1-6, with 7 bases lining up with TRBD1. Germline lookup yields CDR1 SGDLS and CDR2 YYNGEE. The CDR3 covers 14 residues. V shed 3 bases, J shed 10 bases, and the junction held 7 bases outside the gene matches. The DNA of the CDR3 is TGTGCCAGCAGCGCCGACCGGGACAGCTCACCCCTCCACTTT. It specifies CASSADRDSSPLHF.

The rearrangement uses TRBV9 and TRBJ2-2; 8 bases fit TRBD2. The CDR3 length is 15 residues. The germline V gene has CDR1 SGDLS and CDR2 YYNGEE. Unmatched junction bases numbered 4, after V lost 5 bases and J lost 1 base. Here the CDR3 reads CASRSAGGNTGELFF. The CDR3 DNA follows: TGTGCCAGCAGAAGCGCGGGAGGGAACACCGGGGAGCTGTTTTTT.